The 4 T cell receptor beta chains below come from one sample, sequenced in a study of blood T cell repertoires in COVID-19. TCRdb keeps only in-frame clones here, not all; method: immunoSEQ multiplex PCR. Of about 200,000 clones in the sample, 88% are singletons; the top ten hold 5.5% to 7%. Sequencing used peripheral blood. The receptors were sampled from a man aged 35 to 55 with active or convalescent COVID-19.

This chain connects TRBV7-9 to TRBJ1-1; no clear D gene. This CDR3 comprises 13 residues. Germline-derived CDR1 and CDR2 are SEHNR and FQNEAQ (reference sequence). Trimming pared 0 bases from V and 8 bases from J, leaving 10 bases between. The CDR3 region is CASSLAGGMEAFF. CDR3 DNA: TGTGCCAGCAGCTTAGCCGGCGGTATGGAAGCTTTCTTT.

In this sample, this clone turned up once. The chain recombines TRBV2 with TRBJ2-5; 8 nucleotides align to TRBD2. Germline loops: CDR1 SNHLY, CDR2 FYNNEI. The CDR3 totals 14 residues. V shed 7 bases and J 4 bases; nucleotides not matched to a gene: 8. CDR3 bases: TGTGCCAGCAAAGGTGGCCTAGCGGGAGAGACCCAGTACTTC. It specifies CASKGGLAGETQYF.

V and J are TRBV27 and TRBJ2-1; 11 nucleotides align to TRBD1. The trim removed 7 bases at V and 10 bases at J, leaving 6 bases unmatched. The CDR3 spans 13 residues. Germline assignment: CDR1 MNHEY and CDR2 SMNVEV (reference sequence). DNA of the CDR3: TGTGCCAGCAAGGGACAGGGGGTAAGCGAGCAGTTCTTC. Encoded protein: CASKGQGVSEQFF.

V and J are TRBV5-1 and TRBJ2-3; TRBD2 agrees at 11 bases. The CDR3 totals 15 residues. V trimming: 2 bases; J trimming: 6 bases; junction bases outside the gene matches: 5. Germline V gene data show CDR1 as SGHRS and CDR2 as YFSETQ. CDR3 coding DNA: TGCGCCAGCAGCTTTAGCGGGGGGGCCCCGGATACGCAGTATTTT. This encodes CASSFSGGAPDTQYF.